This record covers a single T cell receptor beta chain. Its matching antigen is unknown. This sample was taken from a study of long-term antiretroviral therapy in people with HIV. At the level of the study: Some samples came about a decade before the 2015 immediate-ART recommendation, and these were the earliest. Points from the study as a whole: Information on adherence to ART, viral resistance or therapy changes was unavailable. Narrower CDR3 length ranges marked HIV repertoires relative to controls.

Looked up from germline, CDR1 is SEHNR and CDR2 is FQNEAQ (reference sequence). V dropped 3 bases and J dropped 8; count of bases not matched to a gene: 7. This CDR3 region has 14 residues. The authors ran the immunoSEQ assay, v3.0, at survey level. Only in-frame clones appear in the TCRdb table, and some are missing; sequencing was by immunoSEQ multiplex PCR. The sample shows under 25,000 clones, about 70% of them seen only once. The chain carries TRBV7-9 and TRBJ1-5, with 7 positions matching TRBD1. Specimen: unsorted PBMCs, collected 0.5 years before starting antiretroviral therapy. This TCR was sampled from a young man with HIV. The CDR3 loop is CASSFKQGDEPQHF. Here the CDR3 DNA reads TGTGCCAGCAGCTTTAAGCAGGGGGATGAGCCCCAGCATTTT.